Given below is one TCR beta chain in context. Its antigen remains unidentified. The CDR3 is made up of 11 amino acids. The V and J ends lost 1 base and 5 bases respectively, with 5 bases between them. The germline gives CDR1 DFQATT, CDR2 SNEGSKA (reference sequence). Oncomine TCR Beta short-read sequencing was applied to DNA from cultured CD4+ T cells. Each CDR3 protein gets one entry after TCRdb re-called the PCR reads with MiXCR. The sample shows several thousand distinct CDR3 sequences, 55% to 65% of them seen only once. The data belong to a study of vaccination and CD4 T cells after COVID-19. General study findings and limits: In convalescent patients, a median roughly 87% of post-vaccine SARS-CoV-2-reactive clones appeared only after vaccination.

Noted treatment: roughly nine-day PBMC culture with coronavirus spike peptide pools or control peptides (ViraFEST assay). Using peptide pools, antigen-specific T cells were expanded in ViraFEST before TCRs were sequenced. The sequence was collected from a human donor with COVID-19. The sample here was cultured CD4+ T cells from blood, taken after SARS-CoV-2 vaccination. The chain is built from TRBV20-1 and TRBJ2-5, with D unclear. The CDR3: CSARVSETQYF. The CDR3 DNA reads TGCAGTGCTAGAGTCAGCGAGACCCAGTACTTC.